What follows are 18 T cell receptor beta chains derived from one specimen sequenced in a study of CD8+ T cells in alopecia areata. The sequencing template was cDNA reverse transcribed from extracted RNA. Clones were sequenced by immunoSEQ multiplex PCR, and TCRdb holds only the in-frame ones, with some missing. The sample contains 290,000 or so clones, none of them singletons. The pooled cutaneous lymph node cells were sorted using several markers (CD4, CD8alpha, NKG2D, NKG2ACE and others). The specimen sequenced was CD4+ T cells sorted from a lymph node. All receptors derive from a C3H/HeJ mouse with alopecia areata. The mouse strain carries the MHC haplotype H2-k.

A few counts support this clone. Genes and germline are mouse. The read terminates 4 residues ahead of where the CDR3 ends, so the germline J gene completes it. V usage is TRBV5 and J usage is TRBJ2-2, with 9 positions matching TRBD1. The germline V gene encodes CDR1 LGHNA and CDR2 YNLKQL (reference sequence). The CDR3 consists of 17 residues. V shed 2 bases and J 5 bases; nucleotides not matched to a gene: 9. The CDR3 here is CASSQPFTGTGTGQLYF. Partial CDR3 DNA: TGTGCCAGCAGCCAACCCTTCACCGGGACAGGGACCGGG.

This clone was found a few times. Gene names follow the mouse nomenclature. The read ends 4 residues before the CDR3 terminus; that terminus is restored from the germline J gene. V is TRBV13-2 and J is TRBJ2-7; 11 bases agree with TRBD2. Germline V gives CDR1 NNHNN, CDR2 SYGAGS (reference sequence). Unmatched junction bases numbered 3, after V lost 1 base and J lost 3 bases. The CDR3 loop spans 15 amino acids. CDR3 DNA, as far as it was read: TGTGCCAGCGGTGATCTAGGGACTGGGGGCTAT. It translates to CASGDLGTGGY. The full CDR3 is CASGDLGTGGYEQYF.

This clone has a handful of counts. Gene names and germline refer to mouse. The read ends 4 residues early relative to the CDR3; the germline J gene fills the gap. The sample carries other DNA sequences with the same CDR3. This chain uses TRBV5 with TRBJ2-1; 10 positions agree with TRBD2. The ends lost 4 bases at V and 1 base at J; junction bases unmatched: 4. CDR1 and CDR2 (germline): LGHNA, YNLKQL (reference sequence). CDR3 length: 16 amino acids. CDR3 DNA (partial): TGTGCCAGCAGCCCCCGGACTGGGGGAAACTATGCT. Translation gives CASSPRTGGNYA. The full CDR3 is CASSPRTGGNYAEQFF.

This clone turned up a few times. Mouse gene names and germline throughout. The read stops 4 residues short of the end of the CDR3; the missing end is completed from the germline J gene. The gene calls are TRBV1 and TRBJ2-3, with TRBD2 identical over 13 bases. CDR1 NSQYPW and CDR2 LRSPGD come from the germline V gene (reference sequence). Germline trimming cut 3 bases from V and 0 bases from J; bases unmatched to any gene: 6. The CDR3 has 18 amino acids. This CDR3 reads CTCSAAGTGGGSAETLYF. Partial CDR3 DNA: TGCACCTGCAGTGCTGCCGGGACTGGGGGGGGTAGTGCAGAA.

This clone was detected only a few times. Gene names refer to mouse genes. The sequence runs out 4 residues before the end of the CDR3; the remainder is reconstructed from the germline J gene. The chain uses TRBV1 and TRBJ2-5, with a possible D match to TRBD1 (6 bases). In germline, CDR1 is NSQYPW, CDR2 LRSPGD (reference sequence). CDR3 length: 15 residues. Trimming shortened V by 3 bases and J by 1 base, and 11 bases separated the two germline ends. The chain's CDR3 is CTCSAPGAHQDTQYF. CDR3 DNA (partial): TGCACCTGCAGTGCCCCAGGGGCTCACCAAGAC.

This clone was detected only a few times. Gene names are the mouse ones. Read data end 4 residues before the CDR3 end; the end is taken from the germline J gene. The chain links TRBV19 to TRBJ2-7; D is possibly TRBD1 (5 bases). This CDR3 is 10 amino acids long. The V gene's germline CDR1 is FNHDT and CDR2 SITEND (reference sequence). The DNA read from the CDR3 is TGTGCCAGCGCAGGGTAT. It yields the protein CASAGY. The whole CDR3 sequence reads CASAGYEQYF.

A remark on this clone: The genes are named according to mouse. The observed sequence ends 4 residues before the CDR3 terminus, with the missing tail filled in from the germline J gene. The chain joins TRBV14 to TRBJ2-3; 10 positions match TRBD2. This CDR3 has 15 residues. V was clipped by 5 bases and J by 3 bases; unmatched bases: 6. The germline V gene encodes CDR1 SGHDT and CDR2 FRDEAV. CDR3 DNA, as far as it was read: TGTGCCAGCAGCCCTGGGGGGGCGGGGGCAGAA. This codes for CASSPGGAGAE. The entire CDR3 is CASSPGGAGAETLYF.

This clone showed up just a few times. Mouse names are used for the genes. The read terminates 4 residues before the CDR3 end, so the remaining end is supplied by the germline J gene. The chain is built from TRBV19 and TRBJ2-5, with TRBD2 matching over 8 bases. The germline gives CDR1 FNHDT, CDR2 SITEND (reference sequence). The CDR3 is made up of 15 amino acids. The V and J ends lost 2 bases and 2 bases, in that order; junction bases with no gene match: 4. CDR3 residues: CASSIGGGRQDTQYF. The CDR3 bases that were read are TGTGCCAGCAGTATCGGGGGGGGCCGCCAAGAC.

This clone was seen more than once but under ten times. Gene names denote mouse genes. Coverage ceases 4 residues before the CDR3 finishes, and the germline J gene fills in the end. This chain joins TRBV5 and TRBJ2-2, with a weak D call TRBD2 (6 bases). Trimming stripped 0 bases from V and 0 bases from J, with 11 bases between. This CDR3 contains 17 residues. Looked up from germline, CDR1 is LGHNA and CDR2 is YNLKQL (reference sequence). The covered CDR3 bases are TGTGCCAGCAGCCAAGAAGTCTGGGGAGCAAACACCGGG. It translates to CASSQEVWGANTG. The whole CDR3 protein reads CASSQEVWGANTGQLYF.

This clone was seen only a few times. The gene symbols are mouse symbols. The missing CDR3 end, 4 residues past where the read stops, is filled in from the germline J gene. The V and J genes are TRBV13-1 and TRBJ2-1; TRBD2 matches 8 bases. Losses at the gene ends were 2 bases for V and 2 bases for J; bases not matched to a gene: 3. The CDR3 has 15 amino acids. CDR1 and CDR2 from the germline V gene are NSHNY and SYGAGN. The covered CDR3 bases are TGTGCCAGCAGTGAAAGTGGGGGGGACTATGCT. Amino acid sequence: CASSESGGDYA. The full CDR3 protein is CASSESGGDYAEQFF.

Concerning this clone: Gene names follow the mouse nomenclature. Coverage ceases 4 residues before the CDR3 finishes, and the germline J gene fills in the end. This chain connects TRBV5 to TRBJ2-7; D possibly corresponds to TRBD2 (6 bases). Germline CDR1 reads LGHNA; CDR2 reads YNLKQL (reference sequence). This CDR3 has 15 amino acids. With 3 bases removed from V and 2 bases from J, the gap between germline ends came to 14 bases. This CDR3 reads CASSHPRGETYEQYF. The DNA read from the CDR3 is TGTGCCAGCAGCCATCCTCGGGGGGAGACCTAT.

In regard to this clone: Gene names refer to mouse genes. The read terminates 4 residues before the CDR3 end, so the remaining end is supplied by the germline J gene. The chain employs TRBV13-1 and TRBJ2-2; TRBD2 might be the D (5 bases). V shed 2 bases and J shed 0 bases, with 11 bases lying between them. Germline loops: CDR1 NSHNY, CDR2 SYGAGN. The CDR3 totals 16 residues. The CDR3 DNA, read in part, is TGTGCCAGCAGTGACCCCACTGGTCCAAACACCGGG. It yields the protein CASSDPTGPNTG. The full CDR3 protein is CASSDPTGPNTGQLYF.

Points on this clone: Genes and germline come from the mouse. The read falls 4 residues short of the CDR3 end, and the missing part is taken from the germline J gene. Other DNA sequences in this specimen translate into the identical CDR3. The chain links TRBV31 to TRBJ2-3; 7 bases map to TRBD2. Trimming took 0 bases from V and 0 from J; bases not matched to a gene: 3. This CDR3 spans 15 amino acids. Germline V gene data show CDR1 as GKSSPN and CDR2 as SITVG. The CDR3 sequence is CAWSLPGGSAETLYF. CDR3 DNA, as far as it was read: TGTGCCTGGAGTCTACCTGGGGGAAGTGCAGAA.

In this sample, this clone turned up a few times. Mouse gene names apply. The CDR3 end lies 4 residues beyond the end of the read and is filled in from the germline J gene. Other nucleotide sequences in the sample specify the same CDR3. The J gene is TRBJ2-7, the V gene TRBV1, with D possibly TRBD2 on 6 matching bases. Germline CDR1 and CDR2: NSQYPW and LRSPGD (reference sequence). The CDR3 has 15 residues. The V gene lost 0 bases and the J gene lost 0 bases, with 9 bases spanning the gap. Here the CDR3 reads CTCSADGGSSYEQYF. CDR3 DNA, as far as it was read: TGCACCTGCAGTGCAGACGGGGGGAGCTCCTAT.

A word on this clone: These gene names are mouse names. With the read ending 4 residues before the CDR3 end, the germline J gene is used to fill in that end. Additional DNA sequences in this sample encode the identical CDR3. The chain has TRBV13-3 and TRBJ1-1, with 11 bases fitting TRBD1. The CDR3 contains 15 residues. Germline V gene lookup returns CDR1 NNHDY and CDR2 SYVADS. V lost 0 bases and J lost 3; bases outside the gene matches: 1. Incomplete CDR3 DNA: TGTGCCAGCAGTGATGGGACAGGGGGCGACACA. It yields the protein CASSDGTGGDT. From start to end, the CDR3 is CASSDGTGGDTEVFF.

For this clone: Mouse names are used for the genes. Coverage ceases 4 residues before the CDR3 finishes, and the germline J gene fills in the end. The V call is TRBV5, the J call TRBJ2-3; 7 bases are shared with TRBD2. Per germline, CDR1 LGHNA and CDR2 YNLKQL (reference sequence). This CDR3 has 16 residues. V lost 0 bases and J lost 3; bases outside the gene matches: 6. Incomplete CDR3 DNA: TGTGCCAGCAGCCAAGATTGGGGGGAGAGGGCAGAA. Encoded protein: CASSQDWGERAE. The whole CDR3 protein is CASSQDWGERAETLYF.

Details on this clone: The germline and genes are mouse ones. The CDR3 end lies 4 residues beyond the end of the read and is filled in from the germline J gene. V usage is TRBV1 and J usage is TRBJ2-2; 7 positions match TRBD1. Trimming took 2 bases from V and 1 from J; bases not matched to a gene: 7. CDR1 is NSQYPW, CDR2 LRSPGD, per germline (reference sequence). CDR3 length: 17 amino acids. The CDR3 spells CTCSAKQGEVNTGQLYF. CDR3 DNA (partial): TGCACCTGCAGTGCAAAGCAGGGGGAGGTAAACACCGGG. Full variable domain (missing parts from reference TRBV1 and TRBJ2-2): VTLLEQNPRWRLVPRGQAVNLRCILKNSQYPWMSWYQQDLQKQLQWLFTLRSPGDKEVKSLPGADYLATRVTDTELRLQVANMSQGRTLYCTCSAKQGEVNTGQLYFGEGSKLTVL.

In its sample, this clone was seen a few times. Mouse gene names and germline throughout. Sequencing ends 4 residues short of the CDR3 end; the germline J gene provides the rest. In the same sample, other DNA sequences code for this CDR3. This chain connects TRBV19 to TRBJ2-3; the match to TRBD2 covers 10 bases. Germline-derived CDR1 and CDR2 are FNHDT and SITEND (reference sequence). V trimming: 5 bases; J trimming: 1 base; junction bases outside the gene matches: 1. The CDR3 has 14 amino acids. CDR3 DNA, as far as it was read: TGTGCCAGCAGACTGGGGGGGGGTGCAGAA. This encodes CASRLGGGAE. The whole CDR3 reads CASRLGGGAETLYF.